This T cell receptor (beta chain) emerged from a study of shared clonotypes between healthy human individuals (dated by TCRdb to 2020 to 2021). Regarding the complete study: Three men and two women, aged 18 to 49 years, made up the cohort. Per donor, three plates each were used for CD4 naive and CD4 memory, two for CD8 naive, and one for CD8 memory. Libraries were prepared and TCR repertoires were sequenced by different laboratories using diverse techniques, in order to increase sequencing depth and limit assay-specific biases. Blood TCR repertoires of about five healthy adults were deeply sequenced to estimate repertoire size and the extent of clonotype sharing between individuals. Per donor, leukapheresis produced somewhere between about 0.9 and 9.5 billion PBMCs.

Donors were healthy HIV-negative adults with no recently reported acute infections or vaccinations. Every donor was a Caucasian adult living in Nashville, Tennessee, USA. Magnetic negative selection was used to enrich CD4+ T cells, after which naive cells were positively selected on CD45RA and the negative fraction became the memory subset. Blood was obtained by leukapheresis, after which PBMCs were separated by Ficoll-Histopaque density gradient centrifugation and cryopreserved in liquid nitrogen vapor phase. Purity and quantity of every magnetically sorted T cell population were checked by analytical flow cytometry. Genomic DNA was isolated from each sorted fraction and quantified by UV absorbance on a Nanodrop 2000c. Points on this clone: Its target antigen remains unknown. No per-base quality is available; no much larger clone lies one base away.

Using the deep immunoSEQ assay, multiplex PCR amplified TCR CDR3 regions from genomic DNA. Genomic DNA extracted from each cell subset was distributed evenly over all wells of several immunoSEQ 96-well plates, and each plate served as one replicate. For sorted subsets, 200 to 250 ng genomic DNA, equal to tens of thousands of T cell genomes, was loaded into each replicate PCR. Purified libraries were measured with a Qubit 3.0 fluorometer, size-checked on a Bioanalyzer 2100, and measured again with the KAPA Library Quantification kit. Each immunoSEQ 96-well plate was sequenced on its own single-read 150-cycle Illumina NextSeq 550 flow cell. In the paper's pipeline: The immunoSEQ output contained only junctional sequences without quality scores, so filtering could not match that applied to full-length reads. Sequences were annotated with PyIR, a Python wrapper for IgBLAST v1.9, using IMGT germline references to assign V/J genes and CDR3. Reads were removed for weak V/J assignments (E-value above 1e-6), missing CDR3, stop codons, out-of-frame junctions, or ambiguous translated residues. A V3J clonotype was defined by an identical inferred V gene, J gene, and CDR3 amino acid sequence. The percentage overlap between two repertoires was calculated by dividing the number of shared unique clonotypes by the size of the smaller repertoire. RTK rarefaction, the Chao1 estimator, and Recon v2.1 estimates of unobserved clonotypes were used to assess repertoire richness. Generation probabilities for all TCRbeta clonotypes obtained by the gDNA method from four donors were computed using OLGA. Drawn from immuneACCESS, this table holds only the in-frame rearrangements with V and J called that TCRdb kept. Clones are partly lost; checked studies trace under half to an unresolved V gene and leave the rest unexplained. The D gene and trimming were derived from the DNA, and the V and J assignments and clone size from that table. The sample records about 1.1 million clones, approximately 78% of which are singletons. The ten largest clones take up 0.5% to 0.65% of the sample.

Study-level results and caveats: Compared with non-shared clonotypes, the clonotypes found in all four sorted-subset donors had higher generation probabilities. Approximately 5% of naive CD4, more than 3% of naive CD8, around 2.3% of memory CD4, and 0.4% of memory CD8 clonotypes were shared across several donors. Because the study included a small number of donors, the genetic and exposure-history diversity represented was limited. Pairwise subsampling led to the expectation that sequencing depth would affect the degree of clonotype sharing among donors. Sampling was limited to blood, and TCR repertoires in tissue likely differ from TCR repertoires in blood. Incomplete sequencing was indicated by rarefaction of sorted-subset datasets, despite the large sequencing depth. Naive subsets generally had larger estimated clonotype richness than memory subsets.

Sample: memory CD4+ T cells from PBMCs. The cell subset or site label corresponds to: CD45RA-negative fraction. This TCR came from a young man in good health. Some clones in this sample may be carry-over from other donors' samples.

CDR3 region: CASSVTGDHGYTF. In nucleotides, the sequence is TGTGCCAGCAGCGTAACAGGGGATCATGGCTACACCTTC. The V gene is TRBV6-1 and the J gene is TRBJ1-2, with 7 bases in between that match TRBD1. From the cysteine up to the phenylalanine, the CDR3 has a length of 13 residues. Just the 39-base CDR3 DNA is kept, in frame starting at base 1. At the junction V is shortened by 6 bases and J by 6 bases; bases outside the gene matches: 7. CDR1 and CDR2 (MNHNS, SASEGT) derive from the germline V gene.